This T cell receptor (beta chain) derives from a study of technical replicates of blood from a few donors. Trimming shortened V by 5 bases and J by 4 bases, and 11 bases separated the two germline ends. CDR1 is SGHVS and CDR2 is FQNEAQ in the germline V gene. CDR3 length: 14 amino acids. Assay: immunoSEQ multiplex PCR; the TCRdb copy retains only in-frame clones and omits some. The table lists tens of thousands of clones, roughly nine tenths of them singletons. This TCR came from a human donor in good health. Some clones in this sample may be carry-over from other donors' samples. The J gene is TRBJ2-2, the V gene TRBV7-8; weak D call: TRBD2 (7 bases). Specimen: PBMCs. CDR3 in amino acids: CASSLGGVTGELFF. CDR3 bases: TGTGCCAGCAGCCTAGGGGGGGTCACCGGGGAGCTGTTTTTT.